This T cell receptor beta chain stems from a study of molecular identifiers for immune sequencing clone quantification. Study findings and constraints: Spiked Jurkat TCR RNA originating from one cell could reportedly be identified amid one million naive cells.

Note on this clonotype: What it binds is unknown.

The CDR3 spans 13 residues. Germline V gives CDR1 SQVTM, CDR2 ANQGSEA. Losses at the gene ends were 7 bases for V and 5 bases for J; bases not matched to a gene: 10. MiXCR, applied by TCRdb to the PCR reads, yields one record per CDR3 protein. The repertoire has some 94,000 distinct CDR3 sequences, 25% of them found once; the top ten carry roughly 0.8%. Libraries from naive CD8 cells were generated from approximately 20,000 to 1,000,000 sorted cells (with 10%, 30% or 50% RNA). Input material: naive CD8+ T cells from blood, with Jurkat cell RNA spiked in. The subset is: FACS-sorted CD8+CD4-CCR7+CD45RA+ naive T cells. This clonotype was sampled from a human donor in good health. Some libraries in this study had Jurkat cell RNA spiked in. This chain joins TRBV29-1 and TRBJ1-1; 7 bases are shared with TRBD1. The CDR3 here is CSANEQGRTEAFF. In DNA form, the CDR3 reads TGCAGCGCCAACGAACAGGGGAGGACTGAAGCTTTCTTT.